This TCR beta chain was captured by sequencing in a study of cytomegalovirus exposure and HLA in healthy donors. Notes on the study in general: In vitro data verified a few CMV-associated chains as specific for CMV antigens. The study listed roughly 160 cytomegalovirus-associated TCR beta chains.

Regarding this clone: Its antigen is currently unknown.

Each donor was nominally healthy when sampled (though unrecorded immune exposures were likely). This PCR relied on a set of 60 Vbeta primers and 13 Jbeta primers. Libraries were prepared by immunoSEQ multiplex PCR; TCRdb keeps only in-frame clonotypes and omits some of them. This sample has 100,000 to 150,000 clones, with about two thirds found just once. The CDR3 has 15 residues. Germline CDR1 and CDR2: MNHEY and SMNVEV (reference sequence). The trim removed 2 bases at V and 6 bases at J, leaving 10 bases unmatched. The sequence derives from a human donor in good health. Material for sequencing was PBMCs. V is TRBV27 and J is TRBJ2-7, with TRBD2 matching 7 bases. CDR3 protein: CASSLIVAGPLEQYF. CDR3 nucleotide sequence: TGTGCCAGCAGTTTAATAGTAGCGGGTCCCCTCGAGCAGTACTTC.